The clone carrying this TCR beta chain was observed a few times. Its specificity is unknown. Patients had received no treatment of any kind before thyroid surgery. The sample comes from a study of metastatic and nonmetastatic thyroid tumors. Across the whole study: Patients with malignant and benign thyroid disease provided blood and tumor or nodule tissue, whose repertoires were compared.

In the source study's methods: Construction of a distant-metastasis classifier for papillary thyroid cancer relied on CDR3 differences across clinicopathological groups. Using MiXCR, TCRdb reanalyzed the PCR reads. The V and J calls shown here were made by TCRdb, not taken from the authors' results. Of fewer than 70,000 clones in the sample, under 30% are singletons; the top ten hold 15% to 20%. Regarding the study as a whole: Across blood and tumor, TCR beta diversity in malignant thyroid tumors was reportedly significantly higher than in benign nodules.

Sequences were obtained from blood. This clonotype was obtained from a female donor with papillary thyroid cancer or a benign thyroid nodule (not recorded which). Some clones in this sample may be carry-over from other donors' samples.

CDR3 loop: CASSLLPWGGTDTQYF. CDR3 DNA: TGTGCCAGCAGTTTACTGCCCTGGGGGGGCACAGATACGCAGTATTTT. The V and J genes are TRBV27 and TRBJ2-3; a weak D match, TRBD2 (6 bases). The CDR3 contains 16 residues. CDR1 is MNHEY, CDR2 SMNVEV, per germline (reference sequence). V lost 2 bases and J lost 1, with 13 bases in between.